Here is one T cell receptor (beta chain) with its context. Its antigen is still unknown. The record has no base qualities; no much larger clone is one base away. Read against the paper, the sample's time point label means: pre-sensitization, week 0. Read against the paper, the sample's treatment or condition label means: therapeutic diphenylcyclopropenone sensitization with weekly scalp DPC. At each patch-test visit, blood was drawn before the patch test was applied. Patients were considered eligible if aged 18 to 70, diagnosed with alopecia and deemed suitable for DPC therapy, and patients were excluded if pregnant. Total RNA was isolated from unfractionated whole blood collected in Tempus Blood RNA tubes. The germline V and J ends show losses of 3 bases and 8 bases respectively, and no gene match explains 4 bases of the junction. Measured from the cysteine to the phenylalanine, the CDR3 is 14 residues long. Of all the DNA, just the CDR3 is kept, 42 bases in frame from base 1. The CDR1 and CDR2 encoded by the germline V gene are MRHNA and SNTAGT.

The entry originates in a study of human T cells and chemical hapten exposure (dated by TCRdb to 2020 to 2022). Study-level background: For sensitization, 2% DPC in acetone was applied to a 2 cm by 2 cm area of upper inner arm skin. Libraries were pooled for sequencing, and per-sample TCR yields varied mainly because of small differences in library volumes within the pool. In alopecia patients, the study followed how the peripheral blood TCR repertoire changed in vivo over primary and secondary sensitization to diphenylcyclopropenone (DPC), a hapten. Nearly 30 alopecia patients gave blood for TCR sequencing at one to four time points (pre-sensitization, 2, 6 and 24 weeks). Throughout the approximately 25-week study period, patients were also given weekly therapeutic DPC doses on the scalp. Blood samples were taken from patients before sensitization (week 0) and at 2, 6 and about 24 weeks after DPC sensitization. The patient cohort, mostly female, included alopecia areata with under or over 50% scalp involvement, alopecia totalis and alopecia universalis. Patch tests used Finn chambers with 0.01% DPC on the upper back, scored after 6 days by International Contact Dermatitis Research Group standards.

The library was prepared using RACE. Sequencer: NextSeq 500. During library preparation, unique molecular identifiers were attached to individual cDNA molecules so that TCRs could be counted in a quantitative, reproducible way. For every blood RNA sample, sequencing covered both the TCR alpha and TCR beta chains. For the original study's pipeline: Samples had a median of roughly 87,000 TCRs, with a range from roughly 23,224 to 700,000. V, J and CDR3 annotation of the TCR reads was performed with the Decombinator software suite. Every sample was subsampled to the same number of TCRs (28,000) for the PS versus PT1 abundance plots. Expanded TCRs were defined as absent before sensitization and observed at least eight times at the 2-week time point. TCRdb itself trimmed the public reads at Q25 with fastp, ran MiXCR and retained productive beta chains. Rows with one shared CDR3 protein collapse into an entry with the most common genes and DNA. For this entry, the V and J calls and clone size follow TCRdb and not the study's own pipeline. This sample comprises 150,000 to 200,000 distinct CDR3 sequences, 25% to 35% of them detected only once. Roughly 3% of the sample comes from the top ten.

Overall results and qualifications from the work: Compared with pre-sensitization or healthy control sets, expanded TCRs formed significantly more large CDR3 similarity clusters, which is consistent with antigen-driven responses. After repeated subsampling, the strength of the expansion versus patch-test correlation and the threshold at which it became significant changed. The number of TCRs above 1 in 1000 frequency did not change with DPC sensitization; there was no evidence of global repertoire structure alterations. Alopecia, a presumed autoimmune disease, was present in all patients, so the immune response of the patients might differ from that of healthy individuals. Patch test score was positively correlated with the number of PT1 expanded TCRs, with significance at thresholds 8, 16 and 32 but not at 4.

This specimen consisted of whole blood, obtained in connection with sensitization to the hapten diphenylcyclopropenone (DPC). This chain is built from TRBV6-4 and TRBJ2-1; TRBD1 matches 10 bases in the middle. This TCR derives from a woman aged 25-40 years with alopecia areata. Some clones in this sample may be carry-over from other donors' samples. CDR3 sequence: CASSETGGADEQFF. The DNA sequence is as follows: TGTGCCAGCAGTGAGACAGGGGGCGCGGATGAGCAGTTCTTC.